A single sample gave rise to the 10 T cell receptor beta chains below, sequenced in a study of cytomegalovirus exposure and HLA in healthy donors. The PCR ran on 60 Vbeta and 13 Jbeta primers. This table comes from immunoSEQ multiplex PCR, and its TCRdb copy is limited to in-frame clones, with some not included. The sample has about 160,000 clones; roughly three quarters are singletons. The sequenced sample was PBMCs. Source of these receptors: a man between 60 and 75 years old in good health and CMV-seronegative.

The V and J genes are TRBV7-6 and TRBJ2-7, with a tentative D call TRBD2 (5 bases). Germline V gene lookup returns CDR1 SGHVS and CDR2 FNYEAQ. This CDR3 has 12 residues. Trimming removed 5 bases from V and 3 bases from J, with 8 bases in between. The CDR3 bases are TGTGCCAGCAGCCTTACTAGCTACGAGCAGTACTTC. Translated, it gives CASSLTSYEQYF.

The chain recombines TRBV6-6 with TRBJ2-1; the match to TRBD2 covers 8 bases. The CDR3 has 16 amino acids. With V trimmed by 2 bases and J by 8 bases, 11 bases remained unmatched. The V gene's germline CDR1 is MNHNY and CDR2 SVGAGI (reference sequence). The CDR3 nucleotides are TGTGCCAGCAGTTACGGGGAAAGCGGGAGTAGGTATGAGCAGTTCTTC. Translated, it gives CASSYGESGSRYEQFF.

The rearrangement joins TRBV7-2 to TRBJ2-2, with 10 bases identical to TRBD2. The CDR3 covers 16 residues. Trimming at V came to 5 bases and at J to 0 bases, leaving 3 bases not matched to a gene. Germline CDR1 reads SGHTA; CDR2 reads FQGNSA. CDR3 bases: TGTGCCAGCAGCCTAGGACTAGCGGCGAACACCGGGGAGCTGTTTTTT. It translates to CASSLGLAANTGELFF.

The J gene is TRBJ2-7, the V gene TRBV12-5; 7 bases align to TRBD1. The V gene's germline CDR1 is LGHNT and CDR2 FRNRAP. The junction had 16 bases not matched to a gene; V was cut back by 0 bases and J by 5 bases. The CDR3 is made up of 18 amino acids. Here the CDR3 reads CASGLVPPHRGLNDEQYF. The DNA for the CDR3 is TGTGCTAGTGGTTTGGTACCCCCACACAGGGGTCTTAACGACGAGCAGTACTTC. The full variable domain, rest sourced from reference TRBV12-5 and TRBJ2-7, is DARVTQTPRHKVTEMGQEVTMRCQPILGHNTVFWYRQTMMQGLELLAYFRNRAPLDDSGMPKDRFSAEMPDATLATLKIQPSEPRDSAVYFCASGLVPPHRGLNDEQYFGPGTRLTVT.

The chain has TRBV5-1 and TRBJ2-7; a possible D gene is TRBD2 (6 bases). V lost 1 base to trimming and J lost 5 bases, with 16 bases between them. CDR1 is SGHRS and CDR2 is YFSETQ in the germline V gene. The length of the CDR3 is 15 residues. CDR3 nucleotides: TGCGCCAGCAGCTTGAGGGGACGGGAGATTGACGAGCAGTACTTC. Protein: CASSLRGREIDEQYF.

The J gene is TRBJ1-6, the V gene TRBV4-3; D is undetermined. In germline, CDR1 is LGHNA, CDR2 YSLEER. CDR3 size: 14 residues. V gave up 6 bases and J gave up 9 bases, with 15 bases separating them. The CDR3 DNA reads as TGCGCCAGCAGTCGTCGACAAAGTGGTTCACCCCTCCACTTT. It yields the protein CASSRRQSGSPLHF.

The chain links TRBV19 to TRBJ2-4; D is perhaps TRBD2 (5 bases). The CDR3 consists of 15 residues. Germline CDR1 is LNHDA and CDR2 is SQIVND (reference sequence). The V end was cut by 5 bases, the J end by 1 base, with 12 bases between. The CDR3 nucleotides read TGTGCCAGTAGTGATTATGGGGAGGCCAAAAACATTCAGTACTTC. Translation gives CASSDYGEAKNIQYF.

The DNA of the CDR3 is TGTGCCAGCAGTTACAGTTACCTAAGCAATCAGCCCCAGCATTTT. It yields the protein CASSYSYLSNQPQHF. This sequence joins TRBV6-5 and TRBJ1-5; D is unclear. The V end was cut by 2 bases, the J end by 1 base, with 9 bases between. CDR1 and CDR2 from the germline V gene are MNHEY and SVGAGI. The length of the CDR3 is 15 residues.

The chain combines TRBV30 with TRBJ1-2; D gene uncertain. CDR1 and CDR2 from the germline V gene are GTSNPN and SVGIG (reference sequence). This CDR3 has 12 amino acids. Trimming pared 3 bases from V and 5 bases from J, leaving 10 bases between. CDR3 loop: CAWSVAPYGYTF. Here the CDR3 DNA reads TGTGCCTGGAGCGTAGCCCCGTATGGCTACACCTTC. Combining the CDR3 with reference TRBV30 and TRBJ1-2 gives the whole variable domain SQTIHQWPATLVQPVGSPLSLECTVEGTSNPNLYWYRQAAGRGLQLLFYSVGIGQISSEVPQNLSASRPQDRQFILSSKKLLLSDSGFYLCAWSVAPYGYTFGSGTRLTVV.

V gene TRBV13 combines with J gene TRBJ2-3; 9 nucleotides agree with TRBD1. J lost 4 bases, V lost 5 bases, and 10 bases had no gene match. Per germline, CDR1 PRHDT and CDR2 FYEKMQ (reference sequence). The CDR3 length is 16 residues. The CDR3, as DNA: TGTGCCAGCAGCCACCCCCCGGGACAGGGTTCAGATACGCAGTATTTT. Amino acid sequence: CASSHPPGQGSDTQYF.